The 21 T cell receptor beta chains listed next were all sequenced from one sample in a study of CD4 and CD8 cells across lung adenocarcinoma regions. From the PCR reads, TCRdb called clonotypes with MiXCR, one entry per CDR3 protein. The sample carries around 18,000 distinct CDR3 sequences, more than 45% recorded once. Sequenced material: CD8+ T cells from the center of a lung tumor. The receptors originated from a female donor with lung adenocarcinoma. The CD4 and CD8 labels of this study may be unreliable.

This clonotype was counted at least ten times. The chain couples TRBV6-7 to TRBJ2-3; tentatively, D is TRBD2 (7 bases). TRBV6-7 is reported as an ORF; its role is uncertain. Trimming shortened V by 7 bases and J by 5 bases, and 22 bases separated the two germline ends. This CDR3 has 16 residues. The CDR3 loop is CASTHGGGSFRDTQYF. The CDR3 DNA reads TGTGCCAGCACACATGGGGGCGGGAGTTTTCGAGATACGCAGTATTTT.

The chain carries TRBV10-3 and TRBJ1-5; a possible D gene is TRBD1 (5 bases). In germline, CDR1 is ENHRY, CDR2 SYGVKD. The CDR3 length is 14 residues. V lost 11 bases, J lost 1 base, and 15 bases lay in between. The CDR3 here is CAASGQVSNQPQHF. In nucleotides, the CDR3 is TGTGCCGCCTCGGGGCAGGTCAGCAATCAGCCCCAGCATTTT.

This clonotype was detected a few times. The chain combines TRBV6-1 with TRBJ2-5; TRBD1 matches 11 bases. The better agreement between TRBJ2-3 and the DNA end casts doubt on the J call. CDR1 is MNHNS, CDR2 SASEGT, per germline. This CDR3 contains 14 residues. For the CDR3, the DNA is TGTGCCAGCAAGCGGACAGGGGGCGAGGATACGCAGTATTTT. This codes for CASKRTGGEDTQYF.

The chain joins TRBV6-5 to TRBJ2-3; D call uncertain. Per germline, CDR1 MNHEY and CDR2 SVGAGI. The CDR3 covers 13 residues. V lost 0 bases and J lost 5, with 6 bases in between. The DNA of the CDR3 is TGTGCCAGCAGTTACTCGACCGGAGATACGCAGTATTTT. Residues: CASSYSTGDTQYF.

Points on this clonotype: Its ends do not fully match the called genes, so a read error is possible. The chain joins TRBV10-3 to TRBJ2-2; a possible D gene is TRBD2 (5 bases). Germline CDR1 and CDR2: ENHRY and SYGVKD. The CDR3 covers 15 residues. Here the CDR3 DNA reads TGTGCCCTGGGCCACTCTGACGTGAGCACCGGGAAGCTGTTTTTT. Its translation is CALGHSDVSTGKLFF.

A remark on this clonotype: A much larger clonotype is one base distant, so this may be a read error. The missing conserved phenylalanine or tryptophan at the end of this CDR3 makes a read error likely. The V call is TRBV9, the J call TRBJ2-5; 7 bases agree with TRBD2. The DNA end lines up better with TRBJ2-7; the J call may be wrong. The CDR3 consists of 14 residues. Germline V gives CDR1 SGDLS, CDR2 YYNGEE. The CDR3 region has the DNA TGTGCCAGCAGCCCCCGACTAGCCAGCTACGAGCAGTACCTC. Translation: CASSPRLASYEQYL.

This clonotype has more than one count but fewer than ten. It may be a read error: a sequence one base away is much more abundant. The gene calls are TRBV7-2 and TRBJ2-1; D gene uncertain. The DNA end favors TRBJ2-7, so the J call may be wrong. The CDR3 is 15 amino acids. Germline CDR1 is SGHTA and CDR2 is FQGNSA. CDR3 in amino acids: CASSLVRLRNNEQYF. CDR3 in DNA: TGTGCCAGCAGCTTAGTCAGGTTGCGAAACAATGAGCAGTACTTC.

This clonotype was picked up many times. The J gene is TRBJ2-7, the V gene TRBV6-1; D is ambiguous. Germline CDR1 MNHNS, CDR2 SASEGT. V was shortened by 2 bases and J by 9 bases, with 8 bases between the two germline ends. The CDR3 loop spans 11 amino acids. CDR3 amino acids: CASSELHLQYF. CDR3 DNA: TGTGCCAGCAGTGAACTCCACTTGCAGTACTTC.

The J gene is TRBJ2-5, the V gene TRBV4-2, with TRBD1 as a possible D gene (5 bases). CDR3 length equals 16 residues. From germline, CDR1 is LGHNA and CDR2 YNFKEQ. V lost 1 base and J 0 bases, leaving 12 bases between the germline ends. CDR3 bases: TGTGCCAGCAGCCAAGGAGGCAGACAGAACCAAGAGACCCAGTACTTC. Its protein product is CASSQGGRQNQETQYF.

This clonotype was observed a handful of times. This rearrangement joins TRBV4-1 to TRBJ2-5; 10 bases are shared with TRBD1. The last part of the DNA fits TRBJ2-7 better; the J call may be wrong. The germline gives CDR1 MGHRA, CDR2 YSYEKL. The CDR3 is 21 amino acids. The CDR3 DNA sequence: TGCGCCAGCAGCCAACCTCGAGCCGGGACAGGGGCGCCGTTAGAGGGTTACGAGCAGTACTTC. Its translation is CASSQPRAGTGAPLEGYEQYF.

J is TRBJ1-2 and V is TRBV6-5; no definite D call. The germline CDR1 and CDR2 sequences are MNHEY and SVGAGI. The length of the CDR3 is 14 residues. With 5 bases removed from V and 0 bases from J, the gap between germline ends came to 10 bases. The CDR3 here is CASSHTSANYGYTF. The CDR3 coding sequence is TGTGCCAGCAGTCATACTTCAGCTAACTATGGCTACACCTTC.

At least ten counts were recorded for this clonotype. A much bigger clone sits one base away, suggesting this may be a read error. The chain employs TRBV7-6 and TRBJ2-1, with 7 bases identical to TRBD2. The J call may not be correct, given that the DNA end is closer to TRBJ2-7. Germline values: CDR1 SGHVS, CDR2 FNYEAQ. CDR3 size: 13 residues. CDR3 sequence (DNA): TGTGCCAGCAGCCACGGGACTAACAATGAGCAGTACTTC. This codes for CASSHGTNNEQYF.

The genes are TRBV6-1 and TRBJ2-3, with D perhaps TRBD1 (5 bases). Trimming stripped 6 bases from V and 9 bases from J, with 25 bases between. The length of the CDR3 is 16 residues. Looked up from germline, CDR1 is MNHNS and CDR2 is SASEGT. The CDR3 DNA reads TGTGCCAGCAGGGGGTTAGGGGTTAGTGGCCAAGAGACGCAGTATTTT. It yields the protein CASRGLGVSGQETQYF.

The chain combines TRBV7-2 with TRBJ2-1; D uncertain. Germline CDR1 SGHTA, CDR2 FQGNSA. This CDR3 contains 13 residues. Trimming stripped 1 base from V and 8 bases from J, with 9 bases between. The CDR3 is CASSLVSPDEQFF. CDR3 bases: TGTGCCAGCAGCTTAGTGAGTCCTGATGAGCAGTTCTTC.

On this clonotype itself: The junction and the germline gene differ at one end; a read error may be behind it. The chain has TRBV6-1 and TRBJ2-5, with TRBD1 matching over 7 bases. The CDR3 has 20 amino acids. Germline values: CDR1 MNHNS, CDR2 SASEGT. The CDR3 here is CASSPRNRGLRAPQSDTQTF. CDR3 coding DNA: TGTGCCAGCAGTCCGCGGAACAGGGGCTTAAGAGCCCCACAATCCGACACCCAGACCTTC.

The chain is built from TRBV6-1 and TRBJ2-5; TRBD2 matches at 10 bases. Trimming at V came to 2 bases and at J to 4 bases, leaving 1 base not matched to a gene. The CDR3 has 14 amino acids. Germline V gene sequence: CDR1 MNHNS, CDR2 SASEGT. CDR3 protein: CASSELAGVETQYF. In DNA form, the CDR3 reads TGTGCCAGCAGTGAACTAGCGGGAGTAGAGACCCAGTACTTC.

The CDR3 loop is CASSEPGRLRGYTF. The DNA of the CDR3 is TGTGCCAGCAGTGAACCCGGAAGACTCCGGGGCTACACCTTC. The chain has TRBV6-1 and TRBJ1-2; the D is unclear. The V gene lost 2 bases and the J gene lost 8 bases, with 15 bases spanning the gap. Looked up from germline, CDR1 is MNHNS and CDR2 is SASEGT. The CDR3 totals 14 residues.

V is TRBV11-3 and J is TRBJ2-5; a weak D match, TRBD2 (6 bases). Germline values: CDR1 SGHNT, CDR2 YENEEA. The CDR3 is made up of 10 amino acids. Trimming cost V 6 bases and J 11 bases, with 10 bases left between them. The CDR3 loop is CASRPGEQYF. The CDR3 DNA reads TGTGCCAGCAGGCCGGGGGAGCAGTACTTC.

This chain connects TRBV6-5 to TRBJ2-5; 12 bases are shared with TRBD2. The last part of the DNA fits TRBJ2-1 better; the J call may be wrong. This CDR3 has 19 amino acids. CDR1 and CDR2 (germline): MNHEY, SVGAGI. CDR3 sequence: CASSYDPSGRAAVGNEQFF. The DNA for the CDR3 is TGTGCCAGCAGTTACGACCCTAGCGGGAGGGCCGCTGTAGGTAATGAGCAGTTCTTC.

This clonotype is medium-sized (0.01 to 0.1%) within its sample. The V gene is TRBV10-3, the J gene TRBJ2-1; D is unclear. V shed 8 bases and J shed 4 bases, with 9 bases lying between them. In germline, CDR1 is ENHRY, CDR2 SYGVKD. The CDR3 is 12 amino acids. CDR3 in amino acids: CAISGVYNEQFF. CDR3 in DNA: TGTGCCATCTCTGGGGTTTACAATGAGCAGTTCTTC.

The CDR3 is CASTQGLNTEAFF. The CDR3 coding sequence is TGCGCCAGCACACAGGGGCTGAACACTGAAGCTTTCTTT. The chain is built from TRBV5-1 and TRBJ1-1, with TRBD1 matching 7 bases. In germline, CDR1 is SGHRS, CDR2 YFSETQ. The V segment lost 6 bases and the J segment 0 bases; nucleotides outside the gene matches: 2. This CDR3 comprises 13 residues.